The text below deals with one T cell receptor beta chain. Repertoires were generated with immunoSEQ multiplex PCR, while TCRdb's copy carries only in-frame clones and drops some. The repertoire holds over 200,000 clones, with around 86% as singletons. This specimen comes from a study of blood T cell repertoires in COVID-19. Across the whole study: Sites across the United States, Italy and Spain contributed samples from acute and convalescent COVID-19.

Sequencing was performed on PBMCs or T cells enriched from blood (not recorded which). The source is a woman between 50 and 59 years old with acute COVID-19.

CDR3 nucleotides: TGTGCCAGCAGCCAAGACGTACAGCCTGGGGCCAACGTCCTGACTTTC. It is translated as CASSQDVQPGANVLTF. The genes are TRBV14 and TRBJ2-6; D gene unclear. From germline, CDR1 is SGHDN and CDR2 FVKESK. V shed 0 bases and J shed 2 bases, with 8 bases lying between them. This CDR3 comprises 16 residues.